This T cell receptor (beta chain) was captured in a study of beta chain features in type 1 diabetes (dated by TCRdb to the late 2010s). Describing the broader study: Mean age, gender distribution, total cell number and subset yield were not different between patients and healthy donors. Across all samples, around 99 million sorted cells were examined, and cell number per subset correlated strongly with RNA yield. The study compared the TCRB repertoires of sorted circulating CD4+ T cell subsets in recently diagnosed type 1 diabetes patients with those in matched healthy donors. Regulatory and stem cell-like memory subsets were obtained from only 8 patients and about eight healthy donors, while naive and central memory subsets were obtained from all 30 or so donors.

From each donor, a single peripheral blood sample of around 120 mL on average was drawn into heparinised tubes. A BD FACSAria II was used to sort naive, central memory, regulatory and stem cell-like memory CD4+ T cells with a panel that included CD45RO, CCR7, CD25, CD127, CD95 and CD27. Purity was above 95% for every sorted population. PBMCs were isolated immediately by Lymphoprep density gradient centrifugation and stained directly without culture. So that batch effects would be minimized, each experiment stained and sorted samples in pairs, pairing one healthy donor with one patient. The entire amount of isolated RNA was reverse transcribed using the High Capacity cDNA Reverse Transcription Kit, so the sequenced TCRB transcripts were expressed ones. Deep immunoSEQ sequencing was applied to naive, central memory and regulatory T cell samples, giving an average of roughly 3.6 million total reads per sample. After sorted cells were lysed in RLT buffer, RNA was extracted with DNase-treated RNeasy Micro or Mini kits, with the choice depending on cell number. Each cell subset was processed on its own to prevent cross-contamination, while patient and healthy donor samples were processed together. The immunoSEQ multiplex PCR was used to amplify TCRB sequences from cDNA, yielding 87-bp fragments that span the CDR3 region. Sequencing of the amplicons was performed on the Illumina HiSeq platform. Concerning the study's data processing: PCR bias was computationally corrected using synthetic template baselines, reads within Hamming distance 2 were collapsed, and singletons that could not be merged were discarded. Reads were aligned to IMGT to assign V, D and J genes, CDR3 length, and insertions or deletions at six rearrangement sites. Within each subset, clonotype counts were normalized to the number of sorted cells before true diversity and Gini coefficients were calculated with the tcR R package. Repertoire sharing was quantified using the overlap coefficient calculated on TCRB nucleotide sequences. Out-of-frame TCRB sequences from naive cells were analyzed as a proxy for the pre-selection repertoire. Imported from immuneACCESS, the table was reduced by TCRdb to in-frame sequences with V and J called. These copies leave out some clones; in studies compared against another copy, an unresolved V gene accounts for under half, and the cause of the remainder is not known. The DNA was the basis for D and trimming; V, J and clone size are from that table. In this sample the table shows 600,000 or so clones, around 15% of which occur a single time. The ten largest clones take up less than 0.04% of the sample.

As regards this clone: Its target antigen remains unknown. Base qualities are not provided; no much larger clone lies one nucleotide away.

What the research found in general, with its limitations: Type 1 diabetes patients showed a moderate but significant shortening of TCRB CDR3 length in all four CD4+ subsets. Because small numbers of individuals were included in the HLA sub-analyses, any influence of HLA type on TCRB rearrangement was left unresolved. Shorter templates might have been favored by PCR, but patient and control samples were amplified and corrected together, so both groups would have been affected equally by any skew. At VDJ recombination sites, patients with type 1 diabetes made fewer insertions and deleted more nucleotides, a pattern implying thymic rearrangement abnormalities. Naive, central memory and regulatory TCRB repertoires appeared to be more similar among patients than among healthy donors. Sequencing cDNA rather than genomic DNA could over-represent highly expressing activated cells, although activation and CD3 levels did not differ between groups.

Trimming takes 3 bases from V and 5 bases from J, and the germline ends sit 19 bases apart. The CDR3 runs 16 residues from the cysteine to the phenylalanine. Just CDR3 DNA is preserved here, 48 bases in frame from base 1. Sequences MDHEN (CDR1) and SYDVKM (CDR2) are obtained from the germline V gene. The TCR comes from a man aged 18 to 29 with type 1 diabetes. The rearrangement joined TRBV28 to TRBJ1-2; perhaps TRBD1 is the D gene, with 6 bases matching. Sequencing was carried out using naive CD4+ T cells from blood. What this sample's cell subset or site label stands for: true naive CD4+ T cells. The CDR3 reads CASSLYRALVLYGYTF. The bases read TGTGCCAGCAGTTTGTACAGGGCGCTCGTCTTATATGGCTACACCTTC.